This T cell receptor (beta chain) was captured by sequencing in a study of blood T cells in healthy people across ages. Whole-study results and caveats: With age, beta diversity per million T cells declined roughly linearly, significantly by about 37. TCR beta diversity was tightly associated with the proportion of naive T cells.

With regard to this clonotype: What it binds is not known.

With a J-beta primer mix and a sample-barcoded 5' primer, a second PCR ran about 7 to 11 cycles. In TCRdb, the 5' RACE reads were re-called with MiXCR into one record per CDR3 protein. This sample has about 1,400,000 distinct CDR3 sequences, with approximately 59% found just once. The CDR3 loop spans 13 amino acids. The V and J ends lost 0 bases and 6 bases respectively, with 9 bases between them. Germline CDR1 and CDR2: MGHDK and SYGVNS. In terms of origin and age, donors were healthy Caucasian individuals from Russia aged roughly 6 to 95. The source material was blood. This rearrangement joins TRBV25-1 to TRBJ2-7; a weak D match, TRBD1 (5 bases). The sequence was obtained from a man younger than 35 in good health. For the CDR3, the DNA is TGTGCCAGCAGTGAATATCAGGGATCCGAGCAGTACTTC. The encoded protein is CASSEYQGSEQYF.